These 18 T cell receptor beta chains share one sample of origin, sequenced in a study of CD8 T cells in ankylosing spondylitis (dated by TCRdb to about 2017). The paper's findings and limits, for the study overall: Blood from ankylosing spondylitis patients appeared to be characterized by a TCR beta motif made up of fewer than ten highly homologous amino acid variants.

The method behind the library was 5' RACE. The reads were generated on an Illumina HiSeq 2500. TCRdb redid the processing of the public reads, applying fastp at Q25 and MiXCR, and retained in-frame beta chains. Each entry is one CDR3 protein sequence, shown with its most common DNA and genes. Counted in this sample were roughly 370,000 distinct CDR3 sequences; approximately 20% of them appeared once. The top ten clones comprise roughly 16% of the sample. Their target antigens are unknown. The sample consisted of blood, either unsorted or a sorted T cell fraction (not recorded which). The source is a male donor with ankylosing spondylitis.

The V and J genes are TRBV6-5 and TRBJ2-7, with D tentatively TRBD2 (5 bases). This CDR3 region has 13 residues. V was pared by 3 bases and J by 7 bases, with 13 bases between. The germline V gene encodes CDR1 MNHEY and CDR2 SVGAGI. This chain's CDR3 is CASSYSSRLEQYF. The CDR3 bases are TGTGCCAGCAGTTATTCTAGCCGGCTGGAGCAGTACTTC.

A few counts support this clonotype. The chain carries TRBV7-2 and TRBJ2-1, with 8 bases fitting TRBD1. The CDR3 length is 14 residues. V lost 9 bases, J lost 7 bases, and 11 bases stayed unmatched. The V gene's germline CDR1 is SGHTA and CDR2 FQGNSA. Written as DNA, the CDR3 is TGTGCCAGTGGACGGACAGGGATTTCTAATGAGCAGTTCTTC. Translation: CASGRTGISNEQFF.

The chain carries TRBV5-1 and TRBJ1-2; no clear D. Germline CDR1 reads SGHRS; CDR2 reads YFSETQ. Trimming took off 2 bases at V and 6 bases at J, with 14 bases between the two ends. CDR3 length: 14 residues. CDR3 nucleotide sequence: TGCGCCAGCAGCTTAAGGACCCCGCAGGATGGCTACACCTTC. It translates to CASSLRTPQDGYTF.

This chain uses TRBV19 with TRBJ2-1; 15 bases fit TRBD2. The V segment lost 5 bases and the J segment 9 bases; nucleotides outside the gene matches: 5. Germline V gene sequence: CDR1 LNHDA, CDR2 SQIVND (reference sequence). The CDR3 runs to 15 residues. The CDR3 protein is CASSAGLAGGGEQFF. The CDR3 bases are TGTGCCAGTAGTGCGGGACTAGCGGGAGGAGGTGAGCAGTTCTTC.

This clonotype was counted only a few times. This chain links TRBV28 with TRBJ2-3; D is undetermined. Per the germline V gene, CDR1 is MDHEN and CDR2 is SYDVKM. Trimming shortened V by 2 bases and J by 2 bases, and 8 bases separated the two germline ends. The CDR3 contains 14 residues. DNA of the CDR3: TGTGCCAGCAGTTTAAAACAGTACACAGATACGCAGTATTTT. This translates into CASSLKQYTDTQYF.

The V and J genes are TRBV2 and TRBJ2-7; 7 bases agree with TRBD2. The CDR3 totals 14 residues. The V segment lost 3 bases and the J segment 7 bases; nucleotides outside the gene matches: 9. In germline, CDR1 is SNHLY, CDR2 FYNNEI. This CDR3 reads CASSDWWEGGEQYF. The CDR3 nucleotides are TGTGCCAGCAGTGACTGGTGGGAGGGAGGAGAGCAGTACTTC.

CDR3 region: CASSRSYNEQFF. In nucleotides, the CDR3 is TGTGCCAGCAGCCGGAGCTACAATGAGCAGTTCTTC. The rearrangement links TRBV12-3 or TRBV12-4 to TRBJ2-1; D unclear. The CDR3 sequence is 12 residues long. Between the trimmed V and J ends, which lost 6 bases and 3 bases, there was a span of 6 bases.

This clonotype was seen only a few times. The chain links TRBV4-3 to TRBJ2-1, with TRBD2 matching over 9 bases. After removal of 0 bases from V and 10 bases from J, the junction contained 16 bases not matched to a gene. The CDR3 sequence is 18 residues long. The germline gives CDR1 LGHNA, CDR2 YSLEER. The CDR3 loop is CASSQEKTSGYILREQFF. In DNA, the CDR3 is TGCGCCAGCAGCCAAGAGAAAACTAGCGGGTACATCCTCCGGGAGCAGTTCTTC.

This clonotype was seen only a few times. Sequence at one end of the junction differs from germline and may be a read error. The rearrangement links TRBV7-2 to TRBJ2-7; tentative D call: TRBD2 (5 bases). Germline CDR1 and CDR2: SGHTA and FQGNSA. This CDR3 comprises 13 residues. CDR3 sequence (DNA): TGTGCCAGCAGCCCCGGGGTCAGCTACGTGCAGTACTTC. Residues: CASSPGVSYVQYF.

This sequence joins TRBV29-1 and TRBJ2-1, with 8 bases identical to TRBD2. Trimming removed 4 bases from V and 9 bases from J; junction bases left unmatched: 8. The CDR3 totals 13 residues. Germline CDR1 and CDR2: SQVTM and ANQGSEA. The CDR3 coding sequence is TGCAGCGTTGGACGCCAGCGGGAGTTTGAGCAGTTCTTC. Translation gives CSVGRQREFEQFF.

This clonotype was seen at least ten times. J is TRBJ2-3 and V is TRBV12-3 or TRBV12-4; TRBD2 is a possible D gene (6 bases). The CDR3 covers 16 residues. Trimming took off 5 bases at V and 0 bases at J, with 15 bases between the two ends. The CDR3 spells CASSKELAPSTDTQYF. As DNA, the CDR3 is TGTGCCAGCAGTAAAGAACTAGCACCCAGCACAGATACGCAGTATTTT.

The CDR3 here is CASSLDRTDNEQFF. In DNA, the CDR3 is TGCGCCAGCAGCTTGGATAGGACAGATAATGAGCAGTTCTTC. This sequence joins TRBV5-1 and TRBJ2-1; weak D call: TRBD1 (6 bases). V was trimmed by 0 bases and J by 7 bases, leaving 11 bases between them. The CDR3 length is 14 residues. Germline values: CDR1 SGHRS, CDR2 YFSETQ.

This rearrangement joins TRBV2 to TRBJ1-2; no clear D. Germline-derived CDR1 and CDR2 are SNHLY and FYNNEI. The CDR3 is 11 residues long. Trimming removed 6 bases from V and 5 bases from J, with 7 bases in between. The CDR3 DNA follows: TGTGCCAGCAGCCCGGTTTATGGCTACACCTTC. Its protein product is CASSPVYGYTF. Variable domain in full (rest from reference TRBV2 and TRBJ1-2): EPEVTQTPSHQVTQMGQEVILRCVPISNHLYFYWYRQILGQKVEFLVSFYNNEISEKSEIFDDQFSVERPDGSNFTLKIRSTKLEDSAMYFCASSPVYGYTFGSGTRLTVV.

The chain links TRBV14 to TRBJ2-7, with a weak D call TRBD2 (6 bases). The CDR3 covers 16 residues. The germline CDR1 and CDR2 sequences are SGHDN and FVKESK. Trimming left V 1 base short and J 2 bases short, with 15 bases between. CDR3 loop: CASSQGPGELPYEQYF. In DNA, the CDR3 is TGTGCCAGCAGCCAAGGCCCGGGAGAACTGCCCTACGAGCAGTACTTC. Full variable domain (remainder filled in from reference TRBV14 and TRBJ2-7): EAGVTQFPSHSVIEKGQTVTLRCDPISGHDNLYWYRRVMGKEIKFLLHFVKESKQDESGMPNNRFLAERTGGTYSTLKVQPAELEDSGVYFCASSQGPGELPYEQYFGPGTRLTVT.

The chain combines TRBV20-1 with TRBJ2-2; D may match TRBD1 or TRBD2 (5 bases each). This CDR3 comprises 13 residues. V lost 5 bases and J lost 4, with 11 bases in between. Germline V CDR1 and CDR2: DFQATT, SNEGSKA (reference sequence). CDR3 DNA: TGCAGTGCTTTCGAGAGGGGCACCGGGGAGCTGTTTTTT. Its translation: CSAFERGTGELFF.

This clonotype came up a few times. This chain joins TRBV2 and TRBJ1-5; D not resolved. Per the germline V gene, CDR1 is SNHLY and CDR2 is FYNNEI. The CDR3 consists of 15 residues. V was cut by 0 bases and J by 0 bases, with 6 bases left in between. The CDR3 region has the DNA TGTGCCAGCAGTGAAGCTCGCGTTAGCAATCAGCCCCAGCATTTT. Amino acid sequence: CASSEARVSNQPQHF.

This clonotype has a count of ten or more. In DNA form, the CDR3 reads TGCGCCAGCAGCCAAAGTACAGGAGTCGCGAACACCGGGGAGCTGTTTTTT. Its protein is CASSQSTGVANTGELFF. The V gene is TRBV4-1, the J gene TRBJ2-2; TRBD1 is a possible D gene (5 bases). Germline V gives CDR1 MGHRA, CDR2 YSYEKL. This CDR3 is 17 amino acids long. The V gene lost 2 bases and the J gene lost 0 bases, with 13 bases spanning the gap.

V is TRBV28 and J is TRBJ2-1; 7 bases are a match to TRBD2. The ends lost 5 bases at V and 2 bases at J; junction bases unmatched: 6. Per the germline V gene, CDR1 is MDHEN and CDR2 is SYDVKM. This CDR3 comprises 15 residues. CDR3 residues: CASSPIAGAYNEQFF. CDR3 sequence (DNA): TGTGCCAGCAGTCCTATAGCGGGTGCCTACAATGAGCAGTTCTTC.